This T cell receptor beta chain was captured by sequencing in a study of T cell responses to AZD1222 COVID-19 vaccine. Study-level points and caveats: Only six individuals given AZD1222 were seropositive at baseline. The span of vaccine-associated CD4 TCRs extended across spike, with dominance at 160-218 and 743-854.

The repertoire was sequenced with immunoSEQ multiplex PCR; TCRdb's copy has only in-frame clones and lacks some. The sample has roughly 140,000 clones; about 89% are singletons. About this clone itself: Its antigen is as yet unknown.

Trimming cost V 2 bases and J 7 bases, with 15 bases left between them. CDR3 length: 14 residues. The germline V gene has CDR1 SGHDT and CDR2 YYEEEE. The sample consisted of peripheral blood, taken on day 0 of AZD1222 vaccination. The source is an adult in good health. The chain links TRBV5-6 to TRBJ1-1, with D hard to call. The CDR3 DNA is TGTGCCAGCAGCTTCCAAACAGCGCCTAGTGAAGCTTTCTTT. It specifies CASSFQTAPSEAFF.